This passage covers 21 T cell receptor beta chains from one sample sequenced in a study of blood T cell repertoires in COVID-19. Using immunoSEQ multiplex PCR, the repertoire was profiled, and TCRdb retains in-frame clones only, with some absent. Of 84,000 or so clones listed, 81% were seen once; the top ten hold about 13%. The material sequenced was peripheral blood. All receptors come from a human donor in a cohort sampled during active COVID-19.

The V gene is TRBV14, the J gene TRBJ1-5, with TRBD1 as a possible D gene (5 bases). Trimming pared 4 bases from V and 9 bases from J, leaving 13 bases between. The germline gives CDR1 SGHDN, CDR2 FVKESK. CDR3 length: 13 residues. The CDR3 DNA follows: TGTGCCAGCAGCCTCCGGGGCGGGGGGCCCCAGCATTTT. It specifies CASSLRGGGPQHF.

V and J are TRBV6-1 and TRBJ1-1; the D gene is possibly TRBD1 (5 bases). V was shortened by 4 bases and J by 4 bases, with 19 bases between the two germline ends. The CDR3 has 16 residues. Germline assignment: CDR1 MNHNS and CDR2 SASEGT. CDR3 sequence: CASSALTRGDGTEAFF. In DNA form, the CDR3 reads TGTGCCAGCAGTGCCCTCACTCGCGGGGACGGCACTGAAGCTTTCTTT.

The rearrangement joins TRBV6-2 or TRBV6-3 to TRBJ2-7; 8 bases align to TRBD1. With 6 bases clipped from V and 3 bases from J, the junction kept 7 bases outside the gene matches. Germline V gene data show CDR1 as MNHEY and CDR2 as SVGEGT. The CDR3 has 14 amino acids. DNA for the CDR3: TGTGCCAGCAGCGAGAGGACAGGGCTCTACGAGCAGTACTTC. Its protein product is CASSERTGLYEQYF.

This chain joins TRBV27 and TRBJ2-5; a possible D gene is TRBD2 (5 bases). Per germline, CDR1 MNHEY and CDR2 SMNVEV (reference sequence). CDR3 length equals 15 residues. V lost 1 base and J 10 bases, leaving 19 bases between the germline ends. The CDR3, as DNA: TGTGCCAGCAGTTTATATCCCGGGGTGAAGTTTGACCAGTACTTC. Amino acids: CASSLYPGVKFDQYF.

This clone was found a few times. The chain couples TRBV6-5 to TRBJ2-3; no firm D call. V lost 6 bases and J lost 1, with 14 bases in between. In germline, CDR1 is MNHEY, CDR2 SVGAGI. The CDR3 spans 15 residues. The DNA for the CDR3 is TGTGCCAGCAGGGCACAGTCTTCGGGCACAGATACGCAGTATTTT. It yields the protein CASRAQSSGTDTQYF.

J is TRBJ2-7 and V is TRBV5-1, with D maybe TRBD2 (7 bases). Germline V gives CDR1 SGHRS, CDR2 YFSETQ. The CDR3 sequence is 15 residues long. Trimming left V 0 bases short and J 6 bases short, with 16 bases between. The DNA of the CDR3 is TGCGCCAGCAGCTTGGTCGGGGGGCCAGAGCTCGAGCAGTACTTC. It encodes CASSLVGGPELEQYF.

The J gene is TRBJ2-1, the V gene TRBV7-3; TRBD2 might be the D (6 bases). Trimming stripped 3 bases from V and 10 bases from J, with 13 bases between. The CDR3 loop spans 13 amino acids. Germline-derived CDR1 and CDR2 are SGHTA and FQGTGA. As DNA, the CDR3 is TGTGCCAGCAGCTTCACGGGACTTCGAGAGCAGTTCTTC. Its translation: CASSFTGLREQFF.

This CDR3 reads CASSPRTGFRHTQYF. Here the CDR3 DNA reads TGTGCCAGCTCACCACGGACAGGGTTCAGGCATACGCAGTATTTT. The chain links TRBV18 to TRBJ2-3, with TRBD1 matching over 8 bases. CDR1 and CDR2 from the germline V gene are KGHSH and LQKENI. This CDR3 comprises 15 residues. V lost 1 base to trimming and J lost 7 bases; unmatched junction nucleotides: 7.

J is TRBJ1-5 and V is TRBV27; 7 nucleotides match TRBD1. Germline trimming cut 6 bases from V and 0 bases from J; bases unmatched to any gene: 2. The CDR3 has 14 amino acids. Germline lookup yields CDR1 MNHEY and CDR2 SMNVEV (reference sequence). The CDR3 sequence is CASRTGASNQPQHF. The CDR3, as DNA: TGTGCCAGCAGAACAGGGGCTAGCAATCAGCCCCAGCATTTT.

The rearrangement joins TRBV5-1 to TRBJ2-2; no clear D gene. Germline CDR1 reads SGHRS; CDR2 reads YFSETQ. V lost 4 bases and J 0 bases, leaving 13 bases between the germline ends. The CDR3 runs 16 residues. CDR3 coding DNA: TGCGCCAGCAGCGTGTTAGTGCCCACGAACACCGGGGAGCTGTTTTTT. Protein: CASSVLVPTNTGELFF. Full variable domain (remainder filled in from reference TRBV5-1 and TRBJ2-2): KAGVTQTPRYLIKTRGQQVTLSCSPISGHRSVSWYQQTPGQGLQFLFEYFSETQRNKGNFPGRFSGRQFSNSRSEMNVSTLELGDSALYLCASSVLVPTNTGELFFGEGSRLTVL.

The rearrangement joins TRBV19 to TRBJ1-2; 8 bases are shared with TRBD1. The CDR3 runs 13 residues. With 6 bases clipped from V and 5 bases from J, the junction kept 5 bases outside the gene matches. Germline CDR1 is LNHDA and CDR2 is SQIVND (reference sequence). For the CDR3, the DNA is TGTGCCAGTAGCAGGGGGCTTGGATATGGCTACACCTTC. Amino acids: CASSRGLGYGYTF.

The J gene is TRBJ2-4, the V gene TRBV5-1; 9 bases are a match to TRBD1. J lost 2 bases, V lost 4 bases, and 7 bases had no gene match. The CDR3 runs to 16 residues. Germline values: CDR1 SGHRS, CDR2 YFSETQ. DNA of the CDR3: TGCGCCAGCAGCGATGACAGGGGGGTAACCAAAAACATTCAGTACTTC. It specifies CASSDDRGVTKNIQYF.

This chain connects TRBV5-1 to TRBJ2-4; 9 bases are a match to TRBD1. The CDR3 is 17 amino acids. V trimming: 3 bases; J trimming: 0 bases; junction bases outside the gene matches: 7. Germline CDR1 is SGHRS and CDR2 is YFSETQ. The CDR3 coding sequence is TGCGCCAGCAGCTCCGGGACAGGGACCGTAGCCAAAAACATTCAGTACTTC. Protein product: CASSSGTGTVAKNIQYF.

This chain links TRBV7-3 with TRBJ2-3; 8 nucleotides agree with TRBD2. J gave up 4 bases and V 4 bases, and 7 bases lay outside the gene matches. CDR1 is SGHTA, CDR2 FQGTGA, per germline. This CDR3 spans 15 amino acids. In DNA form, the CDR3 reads TGTGCCAGCAGCTCACGGGGGGGCAACGCAGATACGCAGTATTTT. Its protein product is CASSSRGGNADTQYF.

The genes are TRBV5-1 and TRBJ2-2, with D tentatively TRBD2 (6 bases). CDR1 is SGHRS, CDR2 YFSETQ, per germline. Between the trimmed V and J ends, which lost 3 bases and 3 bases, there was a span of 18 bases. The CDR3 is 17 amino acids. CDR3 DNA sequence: TGCGCCAGCAGCTCCGGAGCGGGCGTTGGGGACACCGGGGAGCTGTTTTTT. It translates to CASSSGAGVGDTGELFF.

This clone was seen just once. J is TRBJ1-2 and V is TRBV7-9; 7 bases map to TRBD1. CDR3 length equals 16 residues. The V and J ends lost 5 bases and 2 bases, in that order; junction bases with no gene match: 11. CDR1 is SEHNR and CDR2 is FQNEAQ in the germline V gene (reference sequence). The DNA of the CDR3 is TGTGCCAGCAGCGCCCGGGACAGAGGTCCCAACTATGGCTACACCTTC. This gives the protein CASSARDRGPNYGYTF.

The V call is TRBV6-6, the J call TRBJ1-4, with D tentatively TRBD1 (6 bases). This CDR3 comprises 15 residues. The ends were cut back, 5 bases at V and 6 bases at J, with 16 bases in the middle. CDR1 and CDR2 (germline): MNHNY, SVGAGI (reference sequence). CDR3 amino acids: CASSHTGRFDEKLFF. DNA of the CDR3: TGTGCCAGCAGTCACACAGGGCGTTTCGATGAAAAACTGTTTTTT.

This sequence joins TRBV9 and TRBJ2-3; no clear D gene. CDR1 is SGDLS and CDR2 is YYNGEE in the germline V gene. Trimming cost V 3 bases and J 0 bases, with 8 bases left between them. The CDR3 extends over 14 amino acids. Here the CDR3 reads CASSALQSTDTQYF. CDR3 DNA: TGTGCCAGCAGCGCGCTACAGAGCACAGATACGCAGTATTTT. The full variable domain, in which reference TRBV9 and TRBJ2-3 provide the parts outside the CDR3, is DSGVTQTPKHLITATGQRVTLRCSPRSGDLSVYWYQQSLDQGLQFLIQYYNGEERAKGNILERFSAQQFPDLHSELNLSSLELGDSALYFCASSALQSTDTQYFGPGTRLTVL.

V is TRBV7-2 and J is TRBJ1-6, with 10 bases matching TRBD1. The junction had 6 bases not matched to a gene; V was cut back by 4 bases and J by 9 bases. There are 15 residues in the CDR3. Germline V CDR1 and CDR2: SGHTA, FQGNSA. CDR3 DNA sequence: TGTGCCAGCAGCTCAAGGGACAGGGGTCTTTCACCCCTCCACTTT. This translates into CASSSRDRGLSPLHF.

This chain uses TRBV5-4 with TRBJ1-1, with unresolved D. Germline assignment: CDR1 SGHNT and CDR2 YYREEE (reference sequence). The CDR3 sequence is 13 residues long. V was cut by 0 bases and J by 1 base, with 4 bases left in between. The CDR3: CASSLERNTEAFF. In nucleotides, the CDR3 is TGTGCCAGCAGCTTGGAGAGGAACACTGAAGCTTTCTTT.

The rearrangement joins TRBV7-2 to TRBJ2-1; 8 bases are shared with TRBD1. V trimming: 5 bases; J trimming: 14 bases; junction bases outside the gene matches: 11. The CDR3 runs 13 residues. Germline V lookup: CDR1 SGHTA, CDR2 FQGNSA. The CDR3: CASSTGQGLRKFF. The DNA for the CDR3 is TGTGCCAGCAGCACTGGACAGGGCCTGAGGAAGTTCTTC.